These 20 T cell receptor beta chains were sequenced from one sample in a study of blood T cell repertoires in COVID-19. Sequencing used immunoSEQ multiplex PCR; TCRdb keeps in-frame clones, though not all of them. The table has fewer than 350,000 clones, about 87% seen once. The specimen sequenced was peripheral blood. These receptors were obtained from a man aged 25 to 40 with COVID-19, enrolled during active disease.

V and J are TRBV7-8 and TRBJ1-3; D perhaps matches TRBD1 (5 bases). V was trimmed by 5 bases and J by 4 bases, leaving 9 bases between them. Looked up from germline, CDR1 is SGHVS and CDR2 is FQNEAQ. CDR3 length: 13 residues. CDR3 residues: CASSPTVGNTIYF. DNA for the CDR3: TGTGCCAGCAGCCCGACAGTAGGAAACACCATATATTTT.

The chain links TRBV6-5 to TRBJ1-1; TRBD1 aligns across 7 bases. The CDR3 length is 14 residues. Germline CDR1 MNHEY, CDR2 SVGAGI. V gave up 4 bases and J gave up 5 bases; unmatched junction bases: 7. CDR3 nucleotides: TGTGCCAGCAGTTCGGACAGGAGGAGAACTGAAGCTTTCTTT. It encodes CASSSDRRRTEAFF.

The rearrangement links TRBV5-4 to TRBJ2-2; weak D call: TRBD1 (8 bases). The CDR3 has 15 residues. Trimming left V 3 bases short and J 4 bases short, with 13 bases between. CDR1 is SGHNT and CDR2 is YYREEE in the germline V gene (reference sequence). Here the CDR3 DNA reads TGTGCCAGCAGCTACAGGGGGGGCGGCACCGGGGAGCTGTTTTTT. Protein product: CASSYRGGGTGELFF.

This clone was observed once. J is TRBJ2-2 and V is TRBV3-1 (or the pseudogene TRBV3-2); 10 bases are shared with TRBD2. The V gene's germline CDR1 is LGHDT and CDR2 YNNKEL (reference sequence). The junction had 13 bases not matched to a gene; V was cut back by 11 bases and J by 1 base. The CDR3 length is 17 residues. CDR3 nucleotides: TGTGCCTCCCTGTGGCTAGCGGGAGTAAAGAACACCGGGGAGCTGTTTTTT. Amino acids: CASLWLAGVKNTGELFF.

V usage is TRBV28 and J usage is TRBJ1-1; D is ambiguous. V lost 2 bases and J lost 11, with 12 bases in between. Germline CDR1 and CDR2: MDHEN and SYDVKM. This CDR3 spans 12 amino acids. The CDR3: CASSLSLQRAFF. In nucleotides, the CDR3 is TGTGCCAGCAGTTTAAGTTTGCAGAGGGCTTTCTTT.

This chain connects TRBV28 to TRBJ2-2; 10 nucleotides match TRBD1. This CDR3 is built from 20 residues. J was trimmed by 2 bases and V by 5 bases; bases with no gene match: 17. From germline, CDR1 is MDHEN and CDR2 SYDVKM. This CDR3 is CASSPQPGQGSRTNTGELFF. The CDR3 DNA is TGTGCCAGCAGTCCGCAACCGGGACAGGGGTCGAGAACTAACACCGGGGAGCTGTTTTTT.

As DNA, the CDR3 is TGTGCCAGCAGTGATACTCTAGCGGGAGAGGCAGATACGCAGTATTTT. This translates into CASSDTLAGEADTQYF. The chain uses TRBV6-1 and TRBJ2-3, with 10 bases fitting TRBD2. CDR1 is MNHNS and CDR2 is SASEGT in the germline V gene. The CDR3 runs to 16 residues. V lost 3 bases and J lost 4; bases outside the gene matches: 7.

This clone showed up just a few times. The chain is built from TRBV2 and TRBJ2-5; D remains unclear. The CDR3 is 15 residues long. CDR1 and CDR2 from the germline V gene are SNHLY and FYNNEI. V dropped 3 bases and J dropped 0 bases, with 11 bases sitting between them. The CDR3 nucleotides are TGTGCCAGCAGTGAGAGGTCGCAATACCAAGAGACCCAGTACTTC. Protein product: CASSERSQYQETQYF.

This clone was seen once. This rearrangement joins TRBV6-6 to TRBJ1-1; TRBD1 is a possible D gene (5 bases). V shed 2 bases and J shed 4 bases, with 14 bases lying between them. This CDR3 is built from 15 residues. Germline V gene sequence: CDR1 MNHNY, CDR2 SVGAGI (reference sequence). The CDR3 is CASSYVGGGSTEAFF. The CDR3 DNA is TGTGCCAGCAGTTACGTGGGGGGAGGGAGCACTGAAGCTTTCTTT.

V and J are TRBV19 and TRBJ1-5; D is unresolved. V lost 4 bases and J 5 bases, leaving 6 bases between the germline ends. The germline gives CDR1 LNHDA, CDR2 SQIVND (reference sequence). The CDR3 has 12 amino acids. CDR3 in DNA: TGTGCCAGTAGTACCGAGTATCAGCCCCAGCATTTT. It encodes CASSTEYQPQHF.

The rearrangement joins TRBV19 to TRBJ2-1, with 14 positions matching TRBD2. This CDR3 is 17 amino acids long. The germline V gene has CDR1 LNHDA and CDR2 SQIVND (reference sequence). With V trimmed by 3 bases and J by 7 bases, 8 bases remained unmatched. The CDR3 region is CASSMEPWTSGRNEQFF. CDR3 DNA sequence: TGTGCCAGTAGTATGGAACCGTGGACTAGCGGGAGGAATGAGCAGTTCTTC. Combining the CDR3 with reference TRBV19 and TRBJ2-1 gives the whole variable domain DGGITQSPKYLFRKEGQNVTLSCEQNLNHDAMYWYRQDPGQGLRLIYYSQIVNDFQKGDIAEGYSVSREKKESFPLTVTSAQKNPTAFYLCASSMEPWTSGRNEQFFGPGTRLTVL.

The chain employs TRBV15 and TRBJ2-7; 7 positions agree with TRBD1. CDR1 LNHNV and CDR2 YYDKDF come from the germline V gene (reference sequence). The CDR3 has 16 amino acids. V dropped 0 bases and J dropped 3; count of bases not matched to a gene: 8. The CDR3 here is CATSRDRSQGDYEQYF. The CDR3 nucleotides read TGTGCCACCAGCAGAGATCGGAGCCAGGGGGACTACGAGCAGTACTTC. The complete variable domain, with remaining parts taken from reference TRBV15 and TRBJ2-7, reads DAMVIQNPRYQVTQFGKPVTLSCSQTLNHNVMYWYQQKSSQAPKLLFHYYDKDFNNEADTPDNFQSRRPNTSFCFLDIRSPGLGDTAMYLCATSRDRSQGDYEQYFGPGTRLTVT.

This clone was seen only once. The rearrangement links TRBV11-3 to TRBJ2-3, with TRBD2 identical over 14 bases. This CDR3 is built from 20 residues. Germline assignment: CDR1 SGHNT and CDR2 YENEEA. Trimming removed 4 bases from V and 0 bases from J; junction bases left unmatched: 12. The DNA for the CDR3 is TGTGCCAGCAGCTCCAGACTAGCGGGGGGGGAGAAGGGAAGCACAGATACGCAGTATTTT. It is translated as CASSSRLAGGEKGSTDTQYF.

This chain joins TRBV20-1 and TRBJ2-7, with D possibly matching TRBD2 (6 bases). The CDR3 loop spans 18 amino acids. Germline loops: CDR1 DFQATT, CDR2 SNEGSKA (reference sequence). The V gene lost 3 bases and the J gene lost 0 bases, with 24 bases spanning the gap. The CDR3 is CSASSRSQERASSYEQYF. CDR3 bases: TGCAGTGCTAGTTCAAGGAGCCAAGAGCGGGCGAGCTCCTACGAGCAGTACTTC.

In its sample, this clone was seen a few times. The J gene is TRBJ1-2, the V gene TRBV11-2, with TRBD1 identical over 9 bases. Germline V gene lookup returns CDR1 SGHAT and CDR2 FQNNGV. The CDR3 covers 14 residues. V trimming: 5 bases; J trimming: 6 bases; junction bases outside the gene matches: 7. The CDR3 reads CASSPRTGADGYTF. For the CDR3, the DNA is TGTGCCAGCAGCCCTCGGACAGGGGCGGATGGCTACACCTTC.

The chain joins TRBV2 to TRBJ2-3; 7 bases line up with TRBD2. CDR3 length: 16 amino acids. With V trimmed by 4 bases and J by 6 bases, 13 bases remained unmatched. The germline gives CDR1 SNHLY, CDR2 FYNNEI. CDR3 loop: CASSVWRLALGDTQYF. CDR3 DNA: TGTGCCAGCAGTGTTTGGAGACTAGCACTCGGGGATACGCAGTATTTT.

The chain employs TRBV5-1 and TRBJ2-1; tentatively, D is TRBD1 (6 bases). The V end was cut by 6 bases, the J end by 6 bases, with 16 bases between. Per the germline V gene, CDR1 is SGHRS and CDR2 is YFSETQ. CDR3 length: 14 amino acids. CDR3 residues: CASNPRLRGNEQFF. In DNA, the CDR3 is TGCGCCAGCAATCCTAGACTCAGGGGCAATGAGCAGTTCTTC.

This clone was found a few times. The V call is TRBV9, the J call TRBJ2-1; 12 positions match TRBD2. Germline V gene sequence: CDR1 SGDLS, CDR2 YYNGEE. The CDR3 covers 17 residues. Trimming took 1 base from V and 7 from J; bases not matched to a gene: 9. The CDR3 DNA sequence: TGTGCCAGCAGCGTACTAGCGGGAGGGCCAAGACGAAATGAGCAGTTCTTC. Protein: CASSVLAGGPRRNEQFF.

The chain carries TRBV18 and TRBJ1-4, with D possibly TRBD1 on 6 matching bases. Deletions cut 2 bases from V and 6 bases from J, with 7 bases between. The CDR3 consists of 13 residues. CDR1 is KGHSH and CDR2 is LQKENI in the germline V gene. Here the CDR3 DNA reads TGTGCCAGCTCACCAAGGACAGATGAAAAACTGTTTTTT. Translating gives CASSPRTDEKLFF. Full variable domain (remainder filled in from reference TRBV18 and TRBJ1-4): NAGVMQNPRHLVRRRGQEARLRCSPMKGHSHVYWYRQLPEEGLKFMVYLQKENIIDESGMPKERFSAEFPKEGPSILRIQQVVRGDSAAYFCASSPRTDEKLFFGSGTQLSVL.

The CDR3, as DNA: TGCGCCAGCAGCCAAGGACAGGGAGATTTGGAGACCCAGTACTTC. Translating gives CASSQGQGDLETQYF. The chain couples TRBV4-1 to TRBJ2-5, with 7 bases identical to TRBD1. With V trimmed by 1 base and J by 5 bases, 7 bases remained unmatched. This CDR3 is 15 amino acids long. Germline loops: CDR1 MGHRA, CDR2 YSYEKL.